A single sample gave rise to the 17 T cell receptor beta chains below, sequenced in a study of blood T cell repertoires in COVID-19 (dated by TCRdb to between 2020 and 2021). The protocol used for the library was the immunoSEQ multiplex PCR assay. TCRdb holds this immuneACCESS table with in-frame rearrangements only. Some clones are missing; in checked studies, unresolved V genes explain under half, and the rest has no known cause. A total of over 200,000 clones appear in this sample, 88% of them only once. The ten largest clones add up to about 4.1% of the sample. The sequenced sample was peripheral blood. The receptors derive from a man aged 60-69 years who had recovered from COVID-19.

The sample holds one count of this clone. The V call is TRBV4-1, the J call TRBJ1-1, with 7 bases aligning to TRBD1. Germline-derived CDR1 and CDR2 are MGHRA and YSYEKL. Unmatched junction bases numbered 6, after V lost 4 bases and J lost 1 base. The CDR3 runs to 15 residues. The CDR3 DNA sequence: TGCGCCAGCAGCCTAACGACAGGGACGAACACTGAAGCTTTCTTT. This sequence encodes CASSLTTGTNTEAFF.

The rearrangement uses TRBV6-2 or TRBV6-3 and TRBJ2-3; D possibly corresponds to TRBD2 (5 bases). The ends were cut back, 1 base at V and 2 bases at J, with 10 bases in the middle. This CDR3 comprises 15 residues. Germline V gene lookup returns CDR1 MNHEY and CDR2 SVGEGT. CDR3 bases: TGTGCCAGCAGTTACTTCAGCGGACTCACAGATACGCAGTATTTT. Protein product: CASSYFSGLTDTQYF.

The rearrangement links TRBV10-2 to TRBJ2-1; the match to TRBD2 covers 7 bases. The CDR3 is made up of 15 amino acids. Germline V gene data show CDR1 as WSHSY and CDR2 as SAAADI. The ends lost 5 bases at V and 1 base at J; junction bases unmatched: 5. The CDR3 DNA is TGCGCCAGCAGTTCAACGGGGGGATCCTACAATGAGCAGTTCTTC. Translated, it gives CASSSTGGSYNEQFF.

This clone was seen once. This sequence joins TRBV25-1 and TRBJ1-2; the match to TRBD1 covers 7 bases. The length of the CDR3 is 15 residues. Germline V lookup: CDR1 MGHDK, CDR2 SYGVNS. J lost 7 bases, V lost 5 bases, and 13 bases had no gene match. The CDR3 DNA reads TGTGCCAGCAGTCCCCACACAGGGGATTGGGTTGGCTACACCTTC. This translates into CASSPHTGDWVGYTF.

The V and J genes are TRBV29-1 and TRBJ2-7, with D unclear. The V gene's germline CDR1 is SQVTM and CDR2 ANQGSEA. The germline V and J ends were trimmed by 5 bases and 4 bases, with 12 bases remaining between them. This CDR3 has 12 residues. The CDR3 spells CSVSQLRYEQYF. The CDR3 DNA is TGCAGCGTTTCCCAACTGAGGTACGAGCAGTACTTC.

The chain recombines TRBV7-6 with TRBJ2-3, with 9 bases that match TRBD1. The CDR3 sequence is 15 residues long. The germline V gene has CDR1 SGHVS and CDR2 FNYEAQ. Unmatched junction bases numbered 9, after V lost 5 bases and J lost 6 bases. CDR3 nucleotides: TGTGCCAGCAGCGAAGGGGACAGGGAGGGGGATACGCAGTATTTT. This sequence encodes CASSEGDREGDTQYF.

The chain uses TRBV9 and TRBJ1-1; 11 nucleotides agree with TRBD1. J lost 3 bases, V lost 4 bases, and 5 bases had no gene match. Germline assignment: CDR1 SGDLS and CDR2 YYNGEE. The CDR3 covers 15 residues. The CDR3 DNA reads TGTGCCAGCAGCTCAGGACAGGGGGCATACACTGAAGCTTTCTTT. Its translation: CASSSGQGAYTEAFF.

This clone has only a few counts. The CDR3 bases are TGCGCCAGCAGCCCGGGACAGTCTAGCAATCAGCCCCAGCATTTT. Protein: CASSPGQSSNQPQHF. The chain recombines TRBV5-1 with TRBJ1-5, with TRBD1 matching over 7 bases. CDR1 SGHRS and CDR2 YFSETQ come from the germline V gene. The CDR3 contains 15 residues. The V gene end was trimmed by 4 bases and the J gene end by 0 bases; junction bases not matched to a gene: 4.

This chain uses TRBV11-3 with TRBJ2-5; D is undetermined. Germline CDR1 reads SGHNT; CDR2 reads YENEEA. Trimming removed 5 bases at V and 3 bases at J, with 10 bases between. This CDR3 is built from 13 residues. The CDR3 DNA sequence: TGTGCCAGCAGCCGCCCGGCGGAAGAGACCCAGTACTTC. Protein sequence: CASSRPAEETQYF.

The chain links TRBV7-9 to TRBJ2-2; weak D call: TRBD1 (6 bases). With 10 bases removed from V and 8 bases from J, the gap between germline ends came to 20 bases. This CDR3 is built from 14 residues. Germline loops: CDR1 SEHNR, CDR2 FQNEAQ (reference sequence). The DNA of the CDR3 is TGTGCCACCCCCCCCACGCAGGGGCCGGGGGAGCTGTTTTTT. Amino acid sequence: CATPPTQGPGELFF. Together with reference TRBV7-9 and TRBJ2-2, the CDR3 gives the full variable domain: DTGVSQNPRHKITKRGQNVTFRCDPISEHNRLYWYRQTLGQGPEFLTYFQNEAQLEKSRLLSDRFSAERPKGSFSTLEIQRTEQGDSAMYLCATPPTQGPGELFFGEGSRLTVL.

The V and J genes are TRBV7-9 and TRBJ2-4; D gene uncertain. Between the trimmed V and J ends, which lost 1 base and 8 bases, there was a span of 6 bases. The CDR3 totals 12 residues. Germline V gene sequence: CDR1 SEHNR, CDR2 FQNEAQ (reference sequence). The CDR3 DNA reads TGTGCCAGCAGCTTAGGATCAGACATTCAGTACTTC. It codes for CASSLGSDIQYF.

A single count supports this clone. The V and J genes are TRBV4-1 and TRBJ2-7, with a possible D match to TRBD2 (6 bases). CDR1 and CDR2 from the germline V gene are MGHRA and YSYEKL. V lost 1 base and J 2 bases, leaving 15 bases between the germline ends. This CDR3 is 16 amino acids long. CDR3 sequence reads: CASSQGFGGATYEQYF. As DNA, the CDR3 is TGCGCCAGCAGCCAAGGGTTTGGCGGGGCGACCTACGAGCAGTACTTC.

The chain combines TRBV5-6 with TRBJ1-2, with 9 bases lining up with TRBD1. J was trimmed by 4 bases and V by 4 bases; bases with no gene match: 11. The CDR3 runs to 16 residues. Germline V gene lookup returns CDR1 SGHDT and CDR2 YYEEEE. CDR3 sequence (DNA): TGTGCCAGCAGCCGTTTTCTGGGACAGGGACGCTATGGCTACACCTTC. Translated, it gives CASSRFLGQGRYGYTF.

This rearrangement joins TRBV27 to TRBJ2-1; perhaps TRBD2 as D (6 bases). The CDR3 is 16 residues long. V was shortened by 6 bases and J by 6 bases, with 21 bases between the two germline ends. Germline V gives CDR1 MNHEY, CDR2 SMNVEV (reference sequence). CDR3 in DNA: TGTGCCAGCAGGACCGGGACTCCCGCCGCCTTCAATGAGCAGTTCTTC. This sequence encodes CASRTGTPAAFNEQFF.

The chain recombines TRBV3-1 (or the pseudogene TRBV3-2) with TRBJ2-2, with 15 bases identical to TRBD2. V was pared by 4 bases and J by 5 bases, with 2 bases of the junction left unmatched. Germline V gene data show CDR1 as LGHDT and CDR2 as YNNKEL (reference sequence). The CDR3 covers 16 residues. The CDR3 nucleotides read TGTGCCAGCAGCCGGACTAGCGGGGGGGGTACCGGGGAGCTGTTTTTT. Amino acid sequence: CASSRTSGGGTGELFF.

A word on this clone: The DNA is omitted, as the CDR3 cannot be located on it reliably, and the CDR3 follows TCRdb's listing. The chain carries TRBV21-1 and TRBJ1-2; TRBD1 was called by the table and not checked on the DNA. TRBV21-1 is classified as a pseudogene. A total of 14 residues make up the CDR3, ends included. The chain's CDR3 is CASSVGTGAYGYTF.

The chain carries TRBV29-1 and TRBJ2-2; 11 bases align to TRBD1. The germline V gene has CDR1 SQVTM and CDR2 ANQGSEA. Trimming cost V 7 bases and J 3 bases; bases outside gene matches: 4. The CDR3 spans 14 residues. For the CDR3, the DNA is TGCAGCGGCCGGACAGGGGGCGACACCGGGGAGCTGTTTTTT. Amino acid sequence: CSGRTGGDTGELFF.